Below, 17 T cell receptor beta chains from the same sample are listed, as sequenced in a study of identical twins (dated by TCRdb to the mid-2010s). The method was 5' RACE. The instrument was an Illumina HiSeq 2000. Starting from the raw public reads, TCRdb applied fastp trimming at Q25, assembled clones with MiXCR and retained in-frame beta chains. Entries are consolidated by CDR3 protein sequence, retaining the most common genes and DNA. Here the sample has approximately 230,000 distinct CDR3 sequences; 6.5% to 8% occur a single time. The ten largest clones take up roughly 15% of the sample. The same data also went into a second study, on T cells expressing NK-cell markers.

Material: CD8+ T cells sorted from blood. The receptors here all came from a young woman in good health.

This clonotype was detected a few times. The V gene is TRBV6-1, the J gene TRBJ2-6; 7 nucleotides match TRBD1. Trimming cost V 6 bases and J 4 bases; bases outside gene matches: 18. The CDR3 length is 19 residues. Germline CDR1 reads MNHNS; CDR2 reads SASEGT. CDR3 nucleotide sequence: TGTGCCAGCAGCGGAGAGGGGGCGCAACTTTCTTACGGGGCCAACGTCCTGACTTTC. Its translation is CASSGEGAQLSYGANVLTF.

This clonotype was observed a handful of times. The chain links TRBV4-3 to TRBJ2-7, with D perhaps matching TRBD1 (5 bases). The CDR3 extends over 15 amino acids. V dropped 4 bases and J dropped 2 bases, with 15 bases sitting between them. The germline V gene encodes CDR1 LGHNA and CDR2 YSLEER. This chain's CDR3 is CASSRMGLGTYEQYF. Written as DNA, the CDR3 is TGCGCCAGCAGCCGGATGGGGCTAGGGACCTACGAGCAGTACTTC.

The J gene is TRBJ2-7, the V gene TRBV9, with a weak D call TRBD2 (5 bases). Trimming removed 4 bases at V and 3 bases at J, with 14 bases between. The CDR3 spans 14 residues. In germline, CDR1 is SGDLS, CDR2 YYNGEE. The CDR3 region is CASSLKDGLYEQYF. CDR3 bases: TGTGCCAGCAGCCTGAAGGACGGACTCTACGAGCAGTACTTC.

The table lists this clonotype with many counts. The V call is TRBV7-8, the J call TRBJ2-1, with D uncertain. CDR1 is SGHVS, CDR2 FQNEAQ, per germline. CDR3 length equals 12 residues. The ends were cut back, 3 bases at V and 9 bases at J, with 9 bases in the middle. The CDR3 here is CASSFAPAEQFF. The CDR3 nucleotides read TGTGCCAGCAGCTTTGCCCCAGCTGAGCAGTTCTTC.

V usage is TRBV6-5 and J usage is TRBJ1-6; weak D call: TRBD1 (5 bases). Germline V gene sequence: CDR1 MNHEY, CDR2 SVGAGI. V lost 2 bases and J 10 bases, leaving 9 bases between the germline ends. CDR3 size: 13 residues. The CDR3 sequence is CASSYGGESPLHF. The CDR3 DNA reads TGTGCCAGCAGTTACGGGGGAGAATCACCCCTCCACTTT.

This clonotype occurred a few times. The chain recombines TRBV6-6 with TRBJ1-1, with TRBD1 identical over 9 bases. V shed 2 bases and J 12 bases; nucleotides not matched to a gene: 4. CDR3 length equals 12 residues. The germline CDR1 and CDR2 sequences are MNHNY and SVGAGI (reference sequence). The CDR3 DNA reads TGTGCCAGCAGTTACCCCGGACAGGGGACTTTCTTT. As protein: CASSYPGQGTFF.

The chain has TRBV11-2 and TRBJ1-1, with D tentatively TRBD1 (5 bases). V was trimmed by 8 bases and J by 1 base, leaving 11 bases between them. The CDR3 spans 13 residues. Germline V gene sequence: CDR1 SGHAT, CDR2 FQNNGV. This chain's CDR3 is CASVWGGNTEAFF. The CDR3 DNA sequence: TGTGCCAGCGTTTGGGGGGGGAACACTGAAGCTTTCTTT.

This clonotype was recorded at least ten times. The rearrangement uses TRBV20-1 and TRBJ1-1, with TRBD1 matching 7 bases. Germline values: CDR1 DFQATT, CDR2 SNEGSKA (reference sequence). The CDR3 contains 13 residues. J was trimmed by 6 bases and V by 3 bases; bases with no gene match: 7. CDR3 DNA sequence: TGCAGTGCTAGGGATTTTGACAGGGCTGAAGCTTTCTTT. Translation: CSARDFDRAEAFF.

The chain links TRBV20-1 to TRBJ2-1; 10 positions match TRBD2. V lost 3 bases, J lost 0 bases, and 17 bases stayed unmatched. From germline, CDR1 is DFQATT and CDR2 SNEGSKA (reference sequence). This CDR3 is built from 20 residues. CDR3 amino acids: CSARTSLAASGSFSYNEQFF. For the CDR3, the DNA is TGCAGTGCTAGGACGTCTCTAGCCGCTAGCGGGAGTTTCTCCTACAATGAGCAGTTCTTC.

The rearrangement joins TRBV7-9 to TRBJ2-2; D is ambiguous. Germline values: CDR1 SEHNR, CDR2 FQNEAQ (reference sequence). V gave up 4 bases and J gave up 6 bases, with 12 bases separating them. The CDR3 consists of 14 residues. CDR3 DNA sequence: TGTGCCAGCAGCTCGGAACAGTTGCCCGGGGAGCTGTTTTTT. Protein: CASSSEQLPGELFF.

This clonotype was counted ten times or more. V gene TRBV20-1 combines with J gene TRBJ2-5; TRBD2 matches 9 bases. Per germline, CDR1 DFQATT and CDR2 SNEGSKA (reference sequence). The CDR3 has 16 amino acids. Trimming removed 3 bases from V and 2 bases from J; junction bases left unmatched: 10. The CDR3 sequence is CSARGGAGGPQETQYF. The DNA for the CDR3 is TGCAGTGCTAGGGGAGGAGCGGGGGGACCTCAAGAGACCCAGTACTTC.

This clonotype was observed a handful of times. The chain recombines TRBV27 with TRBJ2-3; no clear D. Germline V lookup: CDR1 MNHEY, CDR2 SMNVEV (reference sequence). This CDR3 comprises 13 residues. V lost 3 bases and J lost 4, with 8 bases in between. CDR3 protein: CASSLRSSDTQYF. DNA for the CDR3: TGTGCCAGCAGTTTGCGGTCATCAGATACGCAGTATTTT.

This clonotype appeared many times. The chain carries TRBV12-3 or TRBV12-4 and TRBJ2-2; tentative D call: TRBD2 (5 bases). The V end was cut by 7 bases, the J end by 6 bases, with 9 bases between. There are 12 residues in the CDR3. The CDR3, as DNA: TGTGCCAGCAAGGACTCCCCCGGGGAGCTGTTTTTT. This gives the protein CASKDSPGELFF.

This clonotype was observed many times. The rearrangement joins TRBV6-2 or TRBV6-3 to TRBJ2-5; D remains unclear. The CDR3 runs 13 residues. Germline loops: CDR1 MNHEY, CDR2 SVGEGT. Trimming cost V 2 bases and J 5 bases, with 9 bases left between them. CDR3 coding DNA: TGTGCCAGCAGTTACGCACGGCGGGAGACCCAGTACTTC. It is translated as CASSYARRETQYF.

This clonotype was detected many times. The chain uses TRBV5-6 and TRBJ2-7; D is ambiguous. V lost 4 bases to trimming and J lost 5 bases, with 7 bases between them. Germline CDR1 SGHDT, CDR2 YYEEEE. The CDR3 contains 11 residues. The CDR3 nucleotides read TGTGCCAGCAGCACCCACCACGAGCAGTACTTC. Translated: CASSTHHEQYF.

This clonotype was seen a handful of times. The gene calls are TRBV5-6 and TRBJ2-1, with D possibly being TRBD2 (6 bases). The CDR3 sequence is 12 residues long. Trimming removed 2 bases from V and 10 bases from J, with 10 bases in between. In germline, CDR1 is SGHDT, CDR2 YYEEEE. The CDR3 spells CASSFVAVEQFF. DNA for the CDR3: TGTGCCAGCAGCTTCGTAGCGGTGGAGCAGTTCTTC. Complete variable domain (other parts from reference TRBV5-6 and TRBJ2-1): DAGVTQSPTHLIKTRGQQVTLRCSPKSGHDTVSWYQQALGQGPQFIFQYYEEEERQRGNFPDRFSGHQFPNYSSELNVNALLLGDSALYLCASSFVAVEQFFGPGTRLTVL.

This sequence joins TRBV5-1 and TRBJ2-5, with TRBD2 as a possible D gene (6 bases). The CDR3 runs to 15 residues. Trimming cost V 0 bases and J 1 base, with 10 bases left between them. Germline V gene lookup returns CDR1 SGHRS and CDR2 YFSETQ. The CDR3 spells CASSLASGFQETQYF. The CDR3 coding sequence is TGCGCCAGCAGCTTGGCCAGCGGGTTCCAAGAGACCCAGTACTTC.